Listed here are 21 T cell receptor beta chains from one sample, sequenced in a study of multiple sclerosis patients with progressive multifocal leukoencephalopathy. Libraries were prepared by immunoSEQ multiplex PCR; TCRdb keeps only in-frame clonotypes and omits some of them. The sample lists more than 30,000 clones, 80% to 90% seen once, with less than 6.5% in the top ten. Time point here: time of PML onset. The sequencing here drew on PBMCs, taken from a patient treated with natalizumab. These receptors all come from a woman aged 35 to 49 with progressive multifocal leukoencephalopathy.

V and J are TRBV5-4 and TRBJ1-2; possibly TRBD1 for D (5 bases). The germline V gene encodes CDR1 SGHNT and CDR2 YYREEE (reference sequence). The germline V and J ends were trimmed by 4 bases and 7 bases, with 14 bases remaining between them. The CDR3 contains 13 residues. In DNA form, the CDR3 reads TGTGCCAGCAGCGCGACAGAAACTCTTGGCTACACCTTC. Amino acids: CASSATETLGYTF.

This sequence joins TRBV28 and TRBJ1-5; 9 bases are shared with TRBD1. J gave up 5 bases and V 3 bases, and 5 bases lay outside the gene matches. CDR1 and CDR2 from the germline V gene are MDHEN and SYDVKM. The CDR3 is made up of 15 amino acids. For the CDR3, the DNA is TGTGCCAGCAGTTTGTACCGACAGGGGGATCAGCCCCAGCATTTT. Its protein product is CASSLYRQGDQPQHF.

V gene TRBV7-2 combines with J gene TRBJ2-5, with a tentative D call TRBD1 (5 bases). Trimming pared 5 bases from V and 4 bases from J, leaving 8 bases between. From germline, CDR1 is SGHTA and CDR2 FQGNSA. The CDR3 runs to 12 residues. The CDR3 region has the DNA TGTGCCAGCAGCCCAGGGTTAGAGACCCAGTACTTC. Translated, it gives CASSPGLETQYF. The full variable domain, with the rest looked up from reference TRBV7-2 and TRBJ2-5, is GAGVSQSPSNKVTEKGKDVELRCDPISGHTALYWYRQSLGQGLEFLIYFQGNSAPDKSGLPSDRFSAERTGGSVSTLTIQRTQQEDSAVYLCASSPGLETQYFGPGTRLLVL.

V gene TRBV7-2 combines with J gene TRBJ2-1; TRBD2 agrees at 9 bases. The ends lost 5 bases at V and 9 bases at J; junction bases unmatched: 8. The length of the CDR3 is 14 residues. Germline V gene lookup returns CDR1 SGHTA and CDR2 FQGNSA. CDR3 coding DNA: TGTGCCAGCAGCCAAGGGACTAGCCCCCGTGAGCAGTTCTTC. Its protein is CASSQGTSPREQFF.

Here the CDR3 DNA reads TGCGCCAGCAGCTTGTCCCTTGGAAACACCATATATTTT. This encodes CASSLSLGNTIYF. This chain connects TRBV5-1 to TRBJ1-3, with D uncertain. Germline V gene data show CDR1 as SGHRS and CDR2 as YFSETQ. The CDR3 consists of 13 residues. Deletions cut 1 base from V and 3 bases from J, with 5 bases between.

The genes are TRBV7-3 and TRBJ1-1; 8 bases agree with TRBD1. This CDR3 is built from 15 residues. The junction had 3 bases not matched to a gene; V was cut back by 2 bases and J by 1 base. Germline-derived CDR1 and CDR2 are SGHTA and FQGTGA. Here the CDR3 DNA reads TGTGCCAGCAGCTTAGTTGACAGGGGGAACACTGAAGCTTTCTTT. Its protein product is CASSLVDRGNTEAFF.

The rearrangement uses TRBV7-6 and TRBJ2-1; 9 bases align to TRBD1. Unmatched junction bases numbered 7, after V lost 0 bases and J lost 10 bases. The V gene's germline CDR1 is SGHVS and CDR2 FNYEAQ. This CDR3 spans 15 amino acids. The CDR3 nucleotides read TGTGCCAGCAGCTTAGCCGGGACAGGGCCCGGGGAGCAGTTCTTC. Its protein product is CASSLAGTGPGEQFF.

The chain carries TRBV4-2 and TRBJ2-7; TRBD2 aligns across 8 bases. Germline loops: CDR1 LGHNA, CDR2 YNFKEQ. V lost 0 bases, J lost 2 bases, and 9 bases stayed unmatched. This CDR3 is built from 17 residues. The CDR3: CASSQEERREVTYEQYF. The CDR3 bases are TGTGCCAGCAGCCAAGAGGAGAGGCGGGAGGTTACCTACGAGCAGTACTTC.

This chain uses TRBV5-1 with TRBJ2-3; 14 bases fit TRBD2. The CDR3 runs 16 residues. V lost 4 bases and J lost 6; bases outside the gene matches: 7. From germline, CDR1 is SGHRS and CDR2 YFSETQ. CDR3 loop: CASSRSGTSGSDTQYF. The CDR3 coding sequence is TGCGCCAGCAGCAGATCCGGGACTAGCGGGAGTGATACGCAGTATTTT. Full variable domain (outside the CDR3, taken from reference TRBV5-1 and TRBJ2-3): KAGVTQTPRYLIKTRGQQVTLSCSPISGHRSVSWYQQTPGQGLQFLFEYFSETQRNKGNFPGRFSGRQFSNSRSEMNVSTLELGDSALYLCASSRSGTSGSDTQYFGPGTRLTVL.

V and J are TRBV27 and TRBJ1-1; D is undetermined. Germline V gene lookup returns CDR1 MNHEY and CDR2 SMNVEV (reference sequence). This CDR3 spans 14 amino acids. Trimming took 3 bases from V and 1 from J, leaving 9 bases between them. DNA of the CDR3: TGTGCCAGCAGTTTGGAGTACCGGAACACTGAAGCTTTCTTT. Its translation: CASSLEYRNTEAFF.

The chain uses TRBV19 and TRBJ2-1; 7 positions match TRBD2. Germline V gene data show CDR1 as LNHDA and CDR2 as SQIVND (reference sequence). J was trimmed by 9 bases and V by 1 base; bases with no gene match: 6. The CDR3 extends over 14 amino acids. CDR3 sequence: CASSIGTSRGEQFF. DNA for the CDR3: TGTGCCAGTAGTATAGGGACTAGTAGGGGTGAGCAGTTCTTC.

In the case of this clone: The junction does not match germline at one end; this may be a read error. This sequence joins TRBV7-9 and TRBJ1-6; 10 positions agree with TRBD1. This CDR3 has 16 residues. Germline V lookup: CDR1 SEHNR, CDR2 FQNEAQ (reference sequence). The CDR3 bases are TGTGCCAGCAGCTTGGGACAGGGGTTCTATAATTCACTCCTCCACTTT. Translating it yields CASSLGQGFYNSLLHF.

The V and J genes are TRBV6-5 and TRBJ1-2; D gene uncertain. Germline V gene data show CDR1 as MNHEY and CDR2 as SVGAGI. The CDR3 extends over 14 amino acids. Trimming left V 7 bases short and J 0 bases short, with 12 bases between. The CDR3, as DNA: TGTGCCAGCAAAGGGAACGGAGCTAACTATGGCTACACCTTC. Protein: CASKGNGANYGYTF.

This chain links TRBV5-1 with TRBJ2-2; D is ambiguous. The V end was cut by 1 base, the J end by 0 bases, with 10 bases between. The V gene's germline CDR1 is SGHRS and CDR2 YFSETQ. The CDR3 spans 16 residues. The CDR3 nucleotides read TGCGCCAGCAGCTTGTTCGAGACTTCGAACACCGGGGAGCTGTTTTTT. Translation: CASSLFETSNTGELFF.

This clone appeared once. The J gene is TRBJ2-1, the V gene TRBV13, with 7 nucleotides matching TRBD1. Germline values: CDR1 PRHDT, CDR2 FYEKMQ (reference sequence). The V gene end was trimmed by 5 bases and the J gene end by 0 bases; junction bases not matched to a gene: 4. There are 15 residues in the CDR3. CDR3 loop: CASSLQGSSYNEQFF. In DNA, the CDR3 is TGTGCCAGCAGCCTACAGGGGAGCTCCTACAATGAGCAGTTCTTC.

This chain uses TRBV19 with TRBJ2-7, with TRBD1 matching over 12 bases. J gave up 2 bases and V 4 bases, and 3 bases lay outside the gene matches. The germline gives CDR1 LNHDA, CDR2 SQIVND (reference sequence). The CDR3 sequence is 15 residues long. CDR3 in amino acids: CASSTGQGATYEQYF. The CDR3 coding sequence is TGTGCCAGTAGTACGGGACAGGGGGCAACCTACGAGCAGTACTTC. The variable domain in full, with the rest retrieved from reference TRBV19 and TRBJ2-7, is DGGITQSPKYLFRKEGQNVTLSCEQNLNHDAMYWYRQDPGQGLRLIYYSQIVNDFQKGDIAEGYSVSREKKESFPLTVTSAQKNPTAFYLCASSTGQGATYEQYFGPGTRLTVT.

The rearrangement links TRBV7-2 to TRBJ1-5; D ambiguous. CDR1 is SGHTA and CDR2 is FQGNSA in the germline V gene. The CDR3 length is 13 residues. With 3 bases removed from V and 5 bases from J, the gap between germline ends came to 8 bases. CDR3 nucleotides: TGTGCCAGCAGCTTGGCCCCTGATCAGCCCCAGCATTTT. Translating gives CASSLAPDQPQHF.

The sample holds one count of this clone. The V call is TRBV2, the J call TRBJ1-2; 9 bases fit TRBD1. The length of the CDR3 is 14 residues. Per the germline V gene, CDR1 is SNHLY and CDR2 is FYNNEI. V was clipped by 5 bases and J by 3 bases; unmatched bases: 4. CDR3 DNA: TGTGCCAGCAGTCGGGACAGGGAAGACTATGGCTACACCTTC. Its protein product is CASSRDREDYGYTF.

V and J are TRBV6-6 and TRBJ1-2; 7 bases agree with TRBD1. The germline CDR1 and CDR2 sequences are MNHNY and SVGAGI (reference sequence). CDR3 size: 14 residues. J gave up 2 bases and V 10 bases, and 10 bases lay outside the gene matches. The CDR3, as DNA: TGTGCCACTATAAGACAGGGAACAAACTATGGCTACACCTTC. Translated, it gives CATIRQGTNYGYTF.

The J gene is TRBJ2-7, the V gene TRBV7-2; a possible D gene is TRBD1 (5 bases). This CDR3 spans 13 amino acids. The ends were cut back, 6 bases at V and 7 bases at J, with 16 bases in the middle. CDR1 and CDR2 (germline): SGHTA, FQGNSA. The CDR3 loop is CASRQDTGREQYF. The CDR3 DNA sequence: TGTGCCAGCAGACAGGACACTGGGCGGGAGCAGTACTTC.

The chain combines TRBV7-9 with TRBJ1-4; maybe TRBD1 (6 bases). The CDR3 runs to 16 residues. V gave up 4 bases and J gave up 3 bases, with 15 bases separating them. Germline CDR1 SEHNR, CDR2 FQNEAQ (reference sequence). The CDR3 reads CASSSSGGPANEKLFF. CDR3 DNA: TGTGCCAGCAGCTCAAGCGGGGGGCCAGCTAATGAAAAACTGTTTTTT.